Presented here are 8 T cell receptor beta chains from one specimen sequenced in a study of CD8+ T cells in alopecia areata. RNA was extracted and reverse transcribed into cDNA as the sequencing template. The protocol was immunoSEQ multiplex PCR, while the TCRdb copy is restricted to in-frame clones and leaves out a portion. This table has around 190,000 clones, roughly three fifths appearing once. The sequencing input was CD8+ T cells sorted from blood. These TCRs come from a human donor in good health.

V and J are TRBV5-4 and TRBJ2-7; 8 bases are shared with TRBD1. The germline V gene encodes CDR1 SGHNT and CDR2 YYREEE (reference sequence). The length of the CDR3 is 14 residues. The V segment lost 4 bases and the J segment 3 bases; nucleotides outside the gene matches: 6. CDR3 coding DNA: TGTGCCAGCAGCACCGGGACAGGCCTCTACGAGCAGTACTTC. Its protein is CASSTGTGLYEQYF. The whole variable domain, filled in from reference TRBV5-4 and TRBJ2-7, reads ETGVTQSPTHLIKTRGQQVTLRCSSQSGHNTVSWYQQALGQGPQFIFQYYREEENGRGNFPPRFSGLQFPNYSSELNVNALELDDSALYLCASSTGTGLYEQYFGPGTRLTVT.

The chain joins TRBV29-1 to TRBJ1-2, with 8 positions matching TRBD1. J gave up 6 bases and V 3 bases, and 6 bases lay outside the gene matches. The CDR3 is made up of 13 amino acids. From germline, CDR1 is SQVTM and CDR2 ANQGSEA. The CDR3, as DNA: TGCAGCGTTGACAGGGGGCGAAACGATGGCTACACCTTC. It yields the protein CSVDRGRNDGYTF.

This clone has more than one count but fewer than ten. The rearrangement links TRBV2 to TRBJ1-1, with D tentatively TRBD1 (6 bases). V dropped 6 bases and J dropped 12 bases, with 17 bases sitting between them. The CDR3 consists of 12 residues. The germline CDR1 and CDR2 sequences are SNHLY and FYNNEI. CDR3 protein: CASSGGGARTFF. The CDR3 nucleotides read TGTGCCAGCAGCGGAGGGGGTGCTCGTACTTTCTTT.

A few counts support this clone. This chain uses TRBV6-1 with TRBJ2-7; 7 nucleotides line up with TRBD1. The length of the CDR3 is 14 residues. Germline V lookup: CDR1 MNHNS, CDR2 SASEGT. J was trimmed by 1 base and V by 3 bases; bases with no gene match: 3. CDR3 protein: CASSDGQASYEQYF. The CDR3 region has the DNA TGTGCCAGCAGTGACGGACAGGCGTCCTACGAGCAGTACTTC.

The table lists this clone with a few counts. The chain is built from TRBV15 and TRBJ2-5; 7 bases are a match to TRBD2. The V and J ends lost 3 bases and 5 bases, in that order; junction bases with no gene match: 6. Germline CDR1 is LNHNV and CDR2 is YYDKDF (reference sequence). CDR3 length equals 14 residues. The CDR3 DNA reads as TGTGCCACCAGCAGTGAGAATAGCGGGGAGACCCAGTACTTC. Its translation: CATSSENSGETQYF.

This clone was counted at least ten times. The rearrangement uses TRBV9 and TRBJ1-2, with 7 bases fitting TRBD1. Germline V lookup: CDR1 SGDLS, CDR2 YYNGEE. J lost 4 bases, V lost 3 bases, and 6 bases had no gene match. The CDR3 is made up of 14 amino acids. This chain's CDR3 is CASSATGQVYGYTF. The CDR3 DNA sequence: TGTGCCAGCAGCGCAACAGGACAGGTCTATGGCTACACCTTC.

This chain uses TRBV29-1 with TRBJ2-7; D gene uncertain. This CDR3 contains 13 residues. Germline CDR1 and CDR2: SQVTM and ANQGSEA. V lost 2 bases and J lost 0, with 8 bases in between. CDR3 in amino acids: CSVEWKDSYEQYF. The CDR3 coding sequence is TGCAGCGTTGAATGGAAGGACTCCTACGAGCAGTACTTC.

This chain links TRBV29-1 with TRBJ2-1, with 9 bases matching TRBD2. The CDR3 is made up of 15 amino acids. Germline-derived CDR1 and CDR2 are SQVTM and ANQGSEA. The ends lost 7 bases at V and 5 bases at J; junction bases unmatched: 12. CDR3 in DNA: TGCAGCGCCAATCAGGGCGGGGGGGGTAACAATGAGCAGTTCTTC. Translated, it gives CSANQGGGGNNEQFF.